This T cell receptor (beta chain) came from a study of CD8 T cells in Susac syndrome. The CDR3 spans 14 residues. V was cut by 5 bases and J by 0 bases, with 10 bases left in between. Per the germline V gene, CDR1 is PRHDT and CDR2 is FYEKMQ (reference sequence). Random hexamers were used to reverse transcribe an amount of about 0.45 to 1 ug RNA. TCRdb re-analysed the immunoSEQ multiplex PCR reads in MiXCR, keeping a single row per CDR3 protein. The sample gives about 200,000 distinct CDR3 sequences, roughly 94% of which show up once; approximately 0.075% is in the top ten. Isolation of CD8+ and CD4+ T cells was performed negatively, whereas enrichment of TEMRA cells was done by FACS.

V is TRBV13 and J is TRBJ1-1; D not certain. The sequencing sample was made of CD4+ T cells from PBMCs. The TCR comes from a human donor with multiple sclerosis. For the CDR3, the DNA is TGTGCCAGCAGCCCCCTTAACATGAACACTGAAGCTTTCTTT. Translated, it gives CASSPLNMNTEAFF. Variable domain in full (rest from reference TRBV13 and TRBJ1-1): AAGVIQSPRHLIKEKRETATLKCYPIPRHDTVYWYQQGPGQDPQFLISFYEKMQSDKGSIPDRFSAQQFSDYHSELNMSSLELGDSALYFCASSPLNMNTEAFFGQGTRLTVV.